These 24 T cell receptor beta chains were all obtained from the same sample, sequenced in a study of patients and donors after allogeneic stem cell transplantation. TCRdb processed the RT-PCR reads anew with MiXCR; each CDR3 protein has one entry. Of 900,000 to 1,000,000 distinct CDR3 sequences listed, roughly 18% are singletons. Sequences were obtained from blood, either unsorted or a sorted T cell fraction (not recorded which). Every receptor here comes from a human donor who was either an allogeneic HSCT recipient or a stem cell or donor lymphocyte infusion donor (not recorded which). It is not recorded whose cells these are; they may come from a transplant donor.

The chain couples TRBV21-1 to TRBJ1-6; the table's D call, TRBD1, has no DNA check behind it. TRBV21-1 corresponds to a pseudogene. This CDR3 is built from 14 residues. Here the CDR3 DNA reads TGTGCCAGCAGCAAGACAGGGGAGAATTCACCCCTCCACTTT. Its protein product is CASSKTGENSPLHF.

This rearrangement joins TRBV20-1 to TRBJ2-7; 8 bases line up with TRBD1. Trimming cost V 6 bases and J 1 base; bases outside gene matches: 5. Germline V lookup: CDR1 DFQATT, CDR2 SNEGSKA (reference sequence). The CDR3 sequence is 13 residues long. DNA of the CDR3: TGCAGTGCGGCAGGGGGCGGTTCCTACGAGCAGTACTTC. Translation: CSAAGGGSYEQYF.

This clonotype was recorded a few times. This chain links TRBV27 with TRBJ2-7, with TRBD1 identical over 7 bases. V shed 0 bases, J shed 3 bases, and the junction held 8 bases outside the gene matches. Germline CDR1 reads MNHEY; CDR2 reads SMNVEV (reference sequence). The CDR3 sequence is 16 residues long. The CDR3, as DNA: TGTGCCAGCAGTTTATCGATAAAGGGACAGAGCTACGAGCAGTACTTC. It is translated as CASSLSIKGQSYEQYF.

The rearrangement joins TRBV5-1 to TRBJ2-7, with D perhaps TRBD1 (6 bases). Germline CDR1 and CDR2: SGHRS and YFSETQ. V was clipped by 0 bases and J by 3 bases, with 19 bases between them. CDR3 length: 17 amino acids. The CDR3 coding sequence is TGCGCCAGCAGCTTGGCCAACATAGGGACATCAGTCTACGAGCAGTACTTC. This sequence encodes CASSLANIGTSVYEQYF.

This clonotype was seen only a few times. V gene TRBV9 combines with J gene TRBJ1-3; 8 bases are a match to TRBD1. Germline lookup yields CDR1 SGDLS and CDR2 YYNGEE. The trim removed 0 bases at V and 4 bases at J, leaving 12 bases unmatched. The CDR3 extends over 18 amino acids. CDR3 bases: TGTGCCAGCAGCGTAGTTCCAGGGGGCGATATGGGCGGAAACACCATATATTTT. Encoded protein: CASSVVPGGDMGGNTIYF. Full variable domain (rest looked up from reference TRBV9 and TRBJ1-3): DSGVTQTPKHLITATGQRVTLRCSPRSGDLSVYWYQQSLDQGLQFLIQYYNGEERAKGNILERFSAQQFPDLHSELNLSSLELGDSALYFCASSVVPGGDMGGNTIYFGEGSWLTVV.

In its sample, this clonotype was seen a few times. The chain combines TRBV4-2 with TRBJ2-1; no reliable D call. The CDR3 totals 14 residues. CDR1 LGHNA and CDR2 YNFKEQ come from the germline V gene. V was cut by 0 bases and J by 9 bases, with 12 bases left in between. CDR3 region: CASSQEIAPREQFF. In DNA form, the CDR3 reads TGTGCCAGCAGCCAAGAGATCGCCCCCCGTGAGCAGTTCTTC.

The chain carries TRBV5-6 and TRBJ2-2; no clear D gene. Germline assignment: CDR1 SGHDT and CDR2 YYEEEE. The V gene lost 3 bases and the J gene lost 6 bases, with 9 bases spanning the gap. This CDR3 spans 13 amino acids. This CDR3 reads CASSWFESGELFF. CDR3 DNA: TGTGCCAGCAGCTGGTTCGAGTCCGGGGAGCTGTTTTTT. The full variable domain, rest sourced from reference TRBV5-6 and TRBJ2-2, is DAGVTQSPTHLIKTRGQQVTLRCSPKSGHDTVSWYQQALGQGPQFIFQYYEEEERQRGNFPDRFSGHQFPNYSSELNVNALLLGDSALYLCASSWFESGELFFGEGSRLTVL.

The V call is TRBV6-1, the J call TRBJ1-2; 7 bases line up with TRBD1. With 6 bases clipped from V and 0 bases from J, the junction kept 10 bases outside the gene matches. Looked up from germline, CDR1 is MNHNS and CDR2 is SASEGT. The CDR3 runs 16 residues. The CDR3 coding sequence is TGTGCCAGCAGCGGGACAGCTATTAGTCCTAACTATGGCTACACCTTC. The encoded protein is CASSGTAISPNYGYTF.

The chain couples TRBV7-8 to TRBJ1-4; no clear D. The V end was cut by 5 bases, the J end by 5 bases, with 15 bases between. Germline CDR1 SGHVS, CDR2 FQNEAQ. There are 15 residues in the CDR3. The CDR3 nucleotides read TGTGCCAGCAGCCCAGGACGGGATATAAATGAAAAACTGTTTTTT. The encoded protein is CASSPGRDINEKLFF.

The gene calls are TRBV12-3 or TRBV12-4 and TRBJ2-5; D gene unclear. CDR3 length: 13 residues. V lost 5 bases, J lost 0 bases, and 7 bases lay in between. The CDR3, as DNA: TGTGCCAGCAGTGCAACAAACCAAGAGACCCAGTACTTC. Translation gives CASSATNQETQYF.

This chain joins TRBV6-5 and TRBJ1-1; D ambiguous. The V end was cut by 0 bases, the J end by 0 bases, with 8 bases between. In germline, CDR1 is MNHEY, CDR2 SVGAGI. The CDR3 totals 15 residues. The CDR3 reads CASSYSSVMNTEAFF. The CDR3, as DNA: TGTGCCAGCAGTTACTCGTCAGTTATGAACACTGAAGCTTTCTTT.

The chain is built from TRBV5-1 and TRBJ2-7, with 12 positions matching TRBD2. The CDR3 runs 15 residues. The germline CDR1 and CDR2 sequences are SGHRS and YFSETQ. J was trimmed by 5 bases and V by 5 bases; bases with no gene match: 8. The chain's CDR3 is CASSPSSGGADEQYF. CDR3 in DNA: TGCGCCAGCAGTCCATCTAGCGGGGGGGCTGACGAGCAGTACTTC.

There are a few counts of this clonotype. The rearrangement links TRBV27 to TRBJ2-1; 7 bases align to TRBD2. This CDR3 spans 16 amino acids. Germline values: CDR1 MNHEY, CDR2 SMNVEV (reference sequence). V shed 5 bases and J 2 bases; nucleotides not matched to a gene: 9. Here the CDR3 DNA reads TGTGCCAGCAGTCCTTTAATAGCGGGTACCTACAATGAGCAGTTCTTC. This gives the protein CASSPLIAGTYNEQFF.

This clonotype was detected a few times. The chain employs TRBV11-2 and TRBJ2-3; 9 bases are shared with TRBD1. The CDR3 sequence is 17 residues long. The J segment lost 5 bases and the V segment lost 3 bases, leaving 12 bases of the junction unmatched. Germline loops: CDR1 SGHAT, CDR2 FQNNGV. CDR3 nucleotide sequence: TGTGCCAGCAGCTTGCGGTGGGGACAGGGCCAGAGAGATACGCAGTATTTT. It encodes CASSLRWGQGQRDTQYF.

This clonotype was seen more than once but under ten times. CDR3 residues: CASSDQSIPNTEAFF. In nucleotides, the CDR3 is TGTGCCAGCAGCGACCAGAGCATACCGAACACTGAAGCTTTCTTT. The gene calls are TRBV9 and TRBJ1-1; D ambiguous. Germline V gene sequence: CDR1 SGDLS, CDR2 YYNGEE. V was clipped by 3 bases and J by 1 base, with 13 bases between them. The CDR3 is made up of 15 amino acids.

The table lists this clonotype with a few counts. This sequence joins TRBV24-1 and TRBJ2-5; TRBD2 agrees at 9 bases. Germline loops: CDR1 KGHDR, CDR2 SFDVKD. This CDR3 has 14 amino acids. V gave up 4 bases and J gave up 5 bases; unmatched junction bases: 4. The CDR3 coding sequence is TGTGCCACCAGTGACACCGGGACTAGCGAGACCCAGTACTTC. The encoded protein is CATSDTGTSETQYF.

The rearrangement joins TRBV11-1 to TRBJ2-3; no definite D call. Germline assignment: CDR1 SGHAT and CDR2 FQDESV (reference sequence). Trimming left V 4 bases short and J 8 bases short, with 7 bases between. The CDR3 runs 11 residues. CDR3: CASSSPRTQYF. The CDR3 nucleotides are TGTGCCAGCAGCTCCCCTCGTACGCAGTATTTT.

This clonotype appeared a few times. This chain connects TRBV24-1 to TRBJ2-1; TRBD2 agrees at 12 bases. CDR3 size: 14 residues. Germline CDR1 and CDR2: KGHDR and SFDVKD. The V gene end was trimmed by 4 bases and the J gene end by 8 bases; junction bases not matched to a gene: 2. CDR3 DNA: TGTGCCACCAGTGAGCGGACTAGCGGGGATGAGCAGTTCTTC. As protein: CATSERTSGDEQFF.

This chain joins TRBV30 and TRBJ1-5; 8 bases align to TRBD1. This CDR3 spans 14 amino acids. Looked up from germline, CDR1 is GTSNPN and CDR2 is SVGIG (reference sequence). The V and J ends lost 5 bases and 3 bases, in that order; junction bases with no gene match: 6. The DNA of the CDR3 is TGTGCCTGGGCCGGGGACAGGATCAATCAGCCCCAGCATTTT. Amino acids: CAWAGDRINQPQHF. The full variable domain, with the rest looked up from reference TRBV30 and TRBJ1-5, is SQTIHQWPATLVQPVGSPLSLECTVEGTSNPNLYWYRQAAGRGLQLLFYSVGIGQISSEVPQNLSASRPQDRQFILSSKKLLLSDSGFYLCAWAGDRINQPQHFGDGTRLSIL.

This clonotype was observed a handful of times. The chain has TRBV7-2 and TRBJ2-5, with TRBD2 as a possible D gene (5 bases). Germline loops: CDR1 SGHTA, CDR2 FQGNSA. The V end was cut by 6 bases, the J end by 5 bases, with 13 bases between. This CDR3 contains 13 residues. DNA for the CDR3: TGTGCCAGCAGTCGATCTAGAGGGGAGACCCAGTACTTC. Encoded protein: CASSRSRGETQYF.

The chain links TRBV2 to TRBJ2-3, with D perhaps TRBD1 (6 bases). Germline V gene sequence: CDR1 SNHLY, CDR2 FYNNEI. This CDR3 contains 15 residues. V lost 7 bases to trimming and J lost 2 bases, with 16 bases between them. The CDR3 DNA is TGTGCCAGCATGAGGGACATAGACCCCACAGATACGCAGTATTTT. Its translation: CASMRDIDPTDTQYF.

In this sample, this clonotype turned up a few times. The CDR3 sequence is CASPRGSSYNEQFF. CDR3 bases: TGTGCCAGCCCGCGGGGGAGCTCCTACAATGAGCAGTTCTTC. V and J are TRBV6-1 and TRBJ2-1, with 7 nucleotides matching TRBD2. The CDR3 consists of 14 residues. The trim removed 8 bases at V and 0 bases at J, leaving 4 bases unmatched. Germline V gene data show CDR1 as MNHNS and CDR2 as SASEGT.

This clonotype was counted only a few times. The rearrangement links TRBV7-8 to TRBJ2-3; D gene unclear. Germline V lookup: CDR1 SGHVS, CDR2 FQNEAQ. Trimming cost V 5 bases and J 7 bases, with 7 bases left between them. This CDR3 spans 11 amino acids. The CDR3 DNA follows: TGTGCCAGCAGCCCTGAGTATACGCAGTATTTT. This encodes CASSPEYTQYF.

The chain has TRBV6-1 and TRBJ2-1; TRBD2 is a possible D gene (6 bases). The ends were cut back, 6 bases at V and 7 bases at J, with 22 bases in the middle. CDR1 and CDR2 (germline): MNHNS, SASEGT. This CDR3 comprises 16 residues. CDR3 sequence reads: CASSGTGGKVENEQFF. In DNA, the CDR3 is TGTGCCAGCAGCGGAACGGGCGGGAAGGTTGAGAATGAGCAGTTCTTC.